Sequencing of this T cell receptor (beta chain) was carried out in a study of blood T cell repertoires in COVID-19. Original analysis: By means of reference gene primer amplification, nucleated cell counts were estimated. Sequenced by immunoSEQ multiplex PCR; TCRdb stores in-frame clones only, minus some. V, J and clone size are taken as reported in that table, and D and trimming were inferred from the DNA itself. The sample contains 500,000 to 600,000 clones, 85% to 90% of which appear only once. CDR3 length: 15 residues. Germline CDR1 is SEHNR and CDR2 is FQNEAQ (reference sequence). V gave up 4 bases and J gave up 1 base; unmatched junction bases: 4.

Specimen: peripheral blood. This TCR derives from a woman in her forties or fifties with COVID-19, enrolled during active disease. The rearrangement links TRBV7-9 to TRBJ1-2; 9 positions match TRBD1. The CDR3 reads CASSSGTGNNYGYTF. As DNA, the CDR3 is TGTGCCAGCAGCTCAGGGACAGGGAATAACTATGGCTACACCTTC.